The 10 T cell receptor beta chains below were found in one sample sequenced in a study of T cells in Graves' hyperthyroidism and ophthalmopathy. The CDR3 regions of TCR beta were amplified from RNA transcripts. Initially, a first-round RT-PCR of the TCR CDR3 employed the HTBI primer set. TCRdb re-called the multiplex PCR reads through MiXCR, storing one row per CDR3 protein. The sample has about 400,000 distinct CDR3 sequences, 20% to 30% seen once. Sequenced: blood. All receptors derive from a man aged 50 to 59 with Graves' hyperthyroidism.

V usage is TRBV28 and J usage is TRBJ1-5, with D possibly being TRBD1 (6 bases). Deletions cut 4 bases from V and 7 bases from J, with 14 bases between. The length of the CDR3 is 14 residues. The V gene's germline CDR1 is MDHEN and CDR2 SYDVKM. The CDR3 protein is CASSWDIGSQPQHF. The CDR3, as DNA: TGTGCCAGCAGTTGGGACATCGGCAGCCAGCCCCAGCATTTT. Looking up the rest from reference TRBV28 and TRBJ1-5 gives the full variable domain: DVKVTQSSRYLVKRTGEKVFLECVQDMDHENMFWYRQDPGLGLRLIYFSYDVKMKEKGDIPEGYSVSREKKERFSLILESASTNQTSMYLCASSWDIGSQPQHFGDGTRLSIL.

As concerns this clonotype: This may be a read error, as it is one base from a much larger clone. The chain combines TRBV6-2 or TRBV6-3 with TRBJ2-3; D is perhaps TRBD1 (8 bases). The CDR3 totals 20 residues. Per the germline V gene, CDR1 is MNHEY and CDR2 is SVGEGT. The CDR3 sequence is CASSNPRGQGGLVQTDTLYF. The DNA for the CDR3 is TGTGCCAGCAGTAACCCTCGAGGACAGGGAGGACTAGTGCAGACAGATACGCTGTATTTT.

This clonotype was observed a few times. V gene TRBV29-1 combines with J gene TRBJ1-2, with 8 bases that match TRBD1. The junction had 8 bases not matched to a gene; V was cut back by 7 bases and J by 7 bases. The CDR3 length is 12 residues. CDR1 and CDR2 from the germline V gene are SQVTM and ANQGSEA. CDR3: CSANRGDLGYTF. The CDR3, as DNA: TGCAGCGCAAACAGGGGGGATCTTGGCTACACCTTC.

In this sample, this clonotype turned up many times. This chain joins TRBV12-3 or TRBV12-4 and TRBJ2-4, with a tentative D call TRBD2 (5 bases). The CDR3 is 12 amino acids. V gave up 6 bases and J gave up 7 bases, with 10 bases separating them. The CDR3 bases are TGTGCCAGCAGCACGGGAAAGAACATTCAGTACTTC. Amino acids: CASSTGKNIQYF.

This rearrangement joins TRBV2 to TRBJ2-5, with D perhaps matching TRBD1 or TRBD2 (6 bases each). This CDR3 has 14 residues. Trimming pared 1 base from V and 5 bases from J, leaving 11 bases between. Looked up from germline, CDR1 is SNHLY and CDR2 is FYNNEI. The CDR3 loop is CASSEVGGRETQYF. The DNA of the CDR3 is TGTGCCAGCAGTGAAGTTGGGGGGCGGGAGACCCAGTACTTC.

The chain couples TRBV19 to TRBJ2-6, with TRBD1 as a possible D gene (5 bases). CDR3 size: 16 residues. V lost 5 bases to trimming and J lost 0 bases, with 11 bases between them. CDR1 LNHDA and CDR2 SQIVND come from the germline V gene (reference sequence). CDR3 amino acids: CASSVIRGSGANVLTF. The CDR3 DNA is TGTGCCAGTAGTGTGATAAGGGGCTCTGGGGCCAACGTCCTGACTTTC. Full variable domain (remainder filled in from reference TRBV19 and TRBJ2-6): DGGITQSPKYLFRKEGQNVTLSCEQNLNHDAMYWYRQDPGQGLRLIYYSQIVNDFQKGDIAEGYSVSREKKESFPLTVTSAQKNPTAFYLCASSVIRGSGANVLTFGAGSRLTVL.

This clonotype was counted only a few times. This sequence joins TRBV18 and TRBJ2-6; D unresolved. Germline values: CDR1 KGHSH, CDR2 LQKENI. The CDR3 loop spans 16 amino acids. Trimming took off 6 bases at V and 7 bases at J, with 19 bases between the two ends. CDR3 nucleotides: TGTGCCAGCTCCCGATCTAACAGAGGTGGAGCCAACGTCCTGACTTTC. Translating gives CASSRSNRGGANVLTF.

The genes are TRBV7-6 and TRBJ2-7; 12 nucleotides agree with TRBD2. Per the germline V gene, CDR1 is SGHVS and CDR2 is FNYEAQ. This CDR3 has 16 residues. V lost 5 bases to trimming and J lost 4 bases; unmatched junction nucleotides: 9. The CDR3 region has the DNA TGTGCCAGCAGCCCAATGGCTGGGACTAGCGGGTACGAGCAGTACTTC. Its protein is CASSPMAGTSGYEQYF.

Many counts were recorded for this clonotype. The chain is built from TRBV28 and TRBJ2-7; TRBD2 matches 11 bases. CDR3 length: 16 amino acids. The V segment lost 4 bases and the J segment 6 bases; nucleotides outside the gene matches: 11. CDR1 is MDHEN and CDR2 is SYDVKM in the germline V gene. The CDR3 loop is CASSSPPLAGVVEQYF. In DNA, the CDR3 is TGTGCCAGCAGTTCCCCCCCACTAGCGGGAGTTGTCGAGCAGTACTTC.

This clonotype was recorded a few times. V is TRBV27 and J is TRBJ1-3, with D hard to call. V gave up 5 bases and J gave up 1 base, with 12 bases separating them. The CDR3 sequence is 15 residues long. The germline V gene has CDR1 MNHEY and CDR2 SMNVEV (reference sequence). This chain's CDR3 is CASSPGRTSGNTIYF. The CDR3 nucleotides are TGTGCCAGCAGTCCAGGACGGACGTCTGGAAACACCATATATTTT.